This is a list of T cell receptor beta chains from one sample in a study of blood T cell repertoires in COVID-19. Produced via immunoSEQ multiplex PCR; TCRdb's table is partial and in-frame only. The sample contains 250,000 to 400,000 clones, around 89% of which appear only once. The sample taken for sequencing was peripheral blood. These receptors all stem from a woman younger than 45 with COVID-19, enrolled during active disease. CDR3s include the opening cysteine and the closing phenylalanine or tryptophan. Each record gives: CDR3 protein, clone size, V gene, J gene. Size is omitted from some rows. Given values are once, few, many or a class for expanded clones.

CDR3aa: CASTGHSNQPQHF
abundance: NA
v_gene: TRBV19
j_gene: TRBJ1-5

CDR3aa: CASSLLAGAETQYF
abundance: NA
v_gene: TRBV7-3
j_gene: TRBJ2-5

CDR3aa: CAISAGTSGVLAYEQYF
abundance: NA
v_gene: TRBV10-3
j_gene: TRBJ2-7

CDR3aa: CSARQGNTIYF
abundance: NA
v_gene: TRBV20-1
j_gene: TRBJ1-3

CDR3aa: CASYSPRNEKLFF
abundance: NA
v_gene: TRBV6-5
j_gene: TRBJ1-4

CDR3aa: CASSLHLLPGQGGYGYTF
abundance: few
v_gene: TRBV27
j_gene: TRBJ1-2

CDR3aa: CSVEDFGTSGGNEQFF
abundance: NA
v_gene: TRBV29-1
j_gene: TRBJ2-1

CDR3aa: CASSLEYRAQPQHF
abundance: once
v_gene: TRBV28
j_gene: TRBJ1-5

CDR3aa: CASSFGQGNTEAFF
abundance: NA
v_gene: TRBV7-2
j_gene: TRBJ1-1

CDR3aa: CASSGQGGGNTEAFF
abundance: NA
v_gene: TRBV7-8
j_gene: TRBJ1-1

CDR3aa: CASSQDSRIRSNQPQHF
abundance: NA
v_gene: TRBV4-1
j_gene: TRBJ1-5

CDR3aa: CASSLGTNSPLHF
abundance: once
v_gene: TRBV7-3
j_gene: TRBJ1-6

CDR3aa: CASRVNRGTEAFF
abundance: NA
v_gene: TRBV2
j_gene: TRBJ1-1

CDR3aa: CASRAGTSGETTQYF
abundance: NA
v_gene: TRBV5-1
j_gene: TRBJ2-5

CDR3aa: CASSEMTGVLDYGYTF
abundance: once
v_gene: TRBV6-1
j_gene: TRBJ1-2

CDR3aa: CASRELGELFF
abundance: NA
v_gene: TRBV2
j_gene: TRBJ2-2

CDR3aa: CASSPGLLGSPLHF
abundance: NA
v_gene: TRBV7-3
j_gene: TRBJ1-6

CDR3aa: CASSPDRGRAFF
abundance: NA
v_gene: TRBV27
j_gene: TRBJ1-1

CDR3aa: CASSPRTAPQYGYTF
abundance: NA
v_gene: TRBV7-2
j_gene: TRBJ1-2

CDR3aa: CASSTGQSTEAFF
abundance: few
v_gene: TRBV6-5
j_gene: TRBJ1-1

CDR3aa: CALNPGLAYETQYF
abundance: once
v_gene: TRBV30
j_gene: TRBJ2-5

CDR3aa: CASSEVTGRNTEAFF
abundance: NA
v_gene: TRBV6-1
j_gene: TRBJ1-1

CDR3aa: CASGLVARVDGKYQETQYF
abundance: few
v_gene: TRBV12-5
j_gene: TRBJ2-5

CDR3aa: CASSYSRGLGAGELFF
abundance: NA
v_gene: TRBV6-6
j_gene: TRBJ2-2

CDR3aa: CASSQAETGYGYTF
abundance: NA
v_gene: TRBV4-1
j_gene: TRBJ1-2

CDR3aa: CASRTDDTF
abundance: few
v_gene: TRBV10-1
j_gene: TRBJ1-2

CDR3aa: CASSLDRYQPQHF
abundance: NA
v_gene: TRBV11-3
j_gene: TRBJ1-5

CDR3aa: CSVESPRGQNEKLFF
abundance: NA
v_gene: TRBV29-1
j_gene: TRBJ1-4

CDR3aa: CASSDSNRGTEAFF
abundance: NA
v_gene: TRBV6-4
j_gene: TRBJ1-1

CDR3aa: CASSYQGGQPQHF
abundance: NA
v_gene: TRBV28
j_gene: TRBJ1-5

CDR3aa: CASSLGSGRASEQFF
abundance: NA
v_gene: TRBV7-6
j_gene: TRBJ2-1

CDR3aa: CASIPFGFQETQYF
abundance: NA
v_gene: TRBV7-8
j_gene: TRBJ2-5

CDR3aa: CASSPGEGQDYNSPLHF
abundance: NA
v_gene: TRBV18
j_gene: TRBJ1-6

CDR3aa: CASSQGTGELFF
abundance: NA
v_gene: TRBV7-2
j_gene: TRBJ2-2

CDR3aa: CATMQRGGRGEQFF
abundance: NA
v_gene: TRBV24-1
j_gene: TRBJ2-1

CDR3aa: CASSPSSEETQYF
abundance: NA
v_gene: TRBV18
j_gene: TRBJ2-5

CDR3aa: CASSLTPLASYNEQFF
abundance: NA
v_gene: TRBV28
j_gene: TRBJ2-1

CDR3aa: CAISETGGREKLFF
abundance: NA
v_gene: TRBV10-3
j_gene: TRBJ1-4

CDR3aa: CASSFSGLVTDTQYF
abundance: NA
v_gene: TRBV13
j_gene: TRBJ2-3

CDR3aa: CASSPQGASTGELFF
abundance: NA
v_gene: TRBV6-5
j_gene: TRBJ2-2

CDR3aa: CASRGTGRGTQHF
abundance: NA
v_gene: TRBV12-3/TRBV12-4
j_gene: TRBJ1-5

CDR3aa: CASSLTLSDGYTF
abundance: NA
v_gene: TRBV7-2
j_gene: TRBJ1-2

CDR3aa: CASSLGLEQPQHF
abundance: NA
v_gene: TRBV11-2
j_gene: TRBJ1-5

CDR3aa: CASRLDRGSNYGYTF
abundance: NA
v_gene: TRBV6-5
j_gene: TRBJ1-2

CDR3aa: CASYRDSQETQYF
abundance: NA
v_gene: TRBV2
j_gene: TRBJ2-5

CDR3aa: CASSYSGREEEAFF
abundance: NA
v_gene: TRBV6-5
j_gene: TRBJ1-1

CDR3aa: CASSSRLAGGPSTDTQYF
abundance: NA
v_gene: TRBV5-5
j_gene: TRBJ2-3

CDR3aa: CASSLGRGVGDTQYF
abundance: NA
v_gene: TRBV7-9
j_gene: TRBJ2-3

CDR3aa: CASSSGTNNEQFF
abundance: NA
v_gene: TRBV10-2
j_gene: TRBJ2-1

CDR3aa: CASRAGTSGKSSYEQYF
abundance: NA
v_gene: TRBV5-6
j_gene: TRBJ2-7

CDR3aa: CASSLSSGEAFF
abundance: NA
v_gene: TRBV5-4
j_gene: TRBJ1-1

CDR3aa: CATSDHRASGANVLTF
abundance: NA
v_gene: TRBV24-1
j_gene: TRBJ2-6

CDR3aa: CASSLVAGTSGEQYF
abundance: once
v_gene: TRBV5-6
j_gene: TRBJ2-7

CDR3aa: CASSLAVAGASHF
abundance: NA
v_gene: TRBV5-5
j_gene: TRBJ2-3

CDR3aa: CASSSTTGIDTQYF
abundance: NA
v_gene: TRBV11-2
j_gene: TRBJ2-3

CDR3aa: CASTNFTGIGTEAFF
abundance: NA
v_gene: TRBV3-1/TRBV3-2
j_gene: TRBJ1-1